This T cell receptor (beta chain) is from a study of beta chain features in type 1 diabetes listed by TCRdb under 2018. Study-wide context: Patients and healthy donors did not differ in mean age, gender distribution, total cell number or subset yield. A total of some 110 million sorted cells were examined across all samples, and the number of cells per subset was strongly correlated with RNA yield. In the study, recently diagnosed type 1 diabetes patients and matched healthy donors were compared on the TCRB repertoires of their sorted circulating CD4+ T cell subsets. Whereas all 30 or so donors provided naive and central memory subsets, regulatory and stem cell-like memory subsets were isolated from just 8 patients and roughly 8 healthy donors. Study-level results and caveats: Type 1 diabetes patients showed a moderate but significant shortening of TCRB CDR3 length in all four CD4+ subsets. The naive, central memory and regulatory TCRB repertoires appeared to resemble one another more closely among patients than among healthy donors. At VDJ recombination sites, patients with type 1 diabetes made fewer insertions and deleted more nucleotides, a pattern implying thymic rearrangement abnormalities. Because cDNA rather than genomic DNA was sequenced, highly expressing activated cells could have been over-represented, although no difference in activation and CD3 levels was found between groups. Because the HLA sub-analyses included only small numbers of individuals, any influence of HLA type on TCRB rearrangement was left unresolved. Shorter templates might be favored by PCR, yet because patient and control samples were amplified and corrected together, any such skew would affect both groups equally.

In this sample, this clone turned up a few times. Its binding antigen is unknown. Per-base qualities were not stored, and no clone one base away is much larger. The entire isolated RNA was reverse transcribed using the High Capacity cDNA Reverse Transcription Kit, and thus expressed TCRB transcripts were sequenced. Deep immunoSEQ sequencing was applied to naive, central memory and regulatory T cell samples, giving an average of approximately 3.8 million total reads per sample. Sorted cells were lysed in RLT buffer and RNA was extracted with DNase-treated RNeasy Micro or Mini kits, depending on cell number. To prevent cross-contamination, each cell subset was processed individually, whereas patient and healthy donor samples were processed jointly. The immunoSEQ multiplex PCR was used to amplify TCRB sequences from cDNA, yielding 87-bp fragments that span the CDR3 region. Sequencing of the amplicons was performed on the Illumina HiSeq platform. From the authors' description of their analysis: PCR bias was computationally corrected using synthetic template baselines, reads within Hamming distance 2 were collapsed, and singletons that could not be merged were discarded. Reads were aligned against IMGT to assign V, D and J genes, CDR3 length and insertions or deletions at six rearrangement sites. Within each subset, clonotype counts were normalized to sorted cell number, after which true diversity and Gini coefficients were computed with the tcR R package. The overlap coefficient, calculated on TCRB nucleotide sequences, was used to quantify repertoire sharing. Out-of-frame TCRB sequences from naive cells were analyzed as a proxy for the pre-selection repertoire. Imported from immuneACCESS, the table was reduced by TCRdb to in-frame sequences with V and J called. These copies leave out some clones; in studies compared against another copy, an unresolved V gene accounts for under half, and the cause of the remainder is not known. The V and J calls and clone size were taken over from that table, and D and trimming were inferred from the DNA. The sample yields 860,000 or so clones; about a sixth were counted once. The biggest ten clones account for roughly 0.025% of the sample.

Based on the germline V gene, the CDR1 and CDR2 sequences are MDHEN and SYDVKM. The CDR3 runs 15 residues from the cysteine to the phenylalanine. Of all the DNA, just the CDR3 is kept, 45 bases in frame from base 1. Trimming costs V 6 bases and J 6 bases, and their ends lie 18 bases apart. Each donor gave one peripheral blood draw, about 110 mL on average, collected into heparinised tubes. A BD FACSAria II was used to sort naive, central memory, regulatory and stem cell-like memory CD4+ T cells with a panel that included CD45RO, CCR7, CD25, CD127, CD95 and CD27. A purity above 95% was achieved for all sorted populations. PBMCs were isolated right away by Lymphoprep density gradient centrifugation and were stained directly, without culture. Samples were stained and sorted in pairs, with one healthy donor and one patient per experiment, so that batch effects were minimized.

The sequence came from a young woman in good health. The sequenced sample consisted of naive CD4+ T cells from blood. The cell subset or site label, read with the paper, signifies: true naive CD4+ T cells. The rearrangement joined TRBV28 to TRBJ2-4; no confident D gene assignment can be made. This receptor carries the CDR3 CASSRSGLRLNIQYF. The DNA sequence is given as TGTGCCAGCAGCCGATCGGGCCTACGATTAAACATTCAGTACTTC.